This T cell receptor beta chain appears in the sequencing data of a study of PD-1 blockade in classical Hodgkin lymphoma. Study-level results: Relative to healthy donors, newly diagnosed patients reportedly had lower baseline TCR diversity, which was reported as lower still in relapsed/refractory patients. With CD4+ cells, TCR diversity rose significantly by C4D1, but not with CD8+ cells.

The CDR3 sequence is 15 residues long. The germline gives CDR1 SGHTA, CDR2 FQGTGA. Trimming pared 5 bases from V and 7 bases from J, leaving 15 bases between. All trial patients relapsed after autologous stem cell transplantation. Produced via immunoSEQ multiplex PCR; TCRdb's table is partial and in-frame only. The sample lists approximately 60,000 clones, 88% occurring once. A note on this clone: Its antigen remains unknown.

The receptor comes from a human donor with classical Hodgkin lymphoma. Sequencing used peripheral blood mononuclear cells (PBMCs), obtained at baseline. The chain combines TRBV7-3 with TRBJ1-6, with a possible D match to TRBD1 (6 bases). The DNA of the CDR3 is TGTGCCAGCAGCCTCTCGAGGGGGGCCAATTCACCCCTCCACTTT. Its translation is CASSLSRGANSPLHF.